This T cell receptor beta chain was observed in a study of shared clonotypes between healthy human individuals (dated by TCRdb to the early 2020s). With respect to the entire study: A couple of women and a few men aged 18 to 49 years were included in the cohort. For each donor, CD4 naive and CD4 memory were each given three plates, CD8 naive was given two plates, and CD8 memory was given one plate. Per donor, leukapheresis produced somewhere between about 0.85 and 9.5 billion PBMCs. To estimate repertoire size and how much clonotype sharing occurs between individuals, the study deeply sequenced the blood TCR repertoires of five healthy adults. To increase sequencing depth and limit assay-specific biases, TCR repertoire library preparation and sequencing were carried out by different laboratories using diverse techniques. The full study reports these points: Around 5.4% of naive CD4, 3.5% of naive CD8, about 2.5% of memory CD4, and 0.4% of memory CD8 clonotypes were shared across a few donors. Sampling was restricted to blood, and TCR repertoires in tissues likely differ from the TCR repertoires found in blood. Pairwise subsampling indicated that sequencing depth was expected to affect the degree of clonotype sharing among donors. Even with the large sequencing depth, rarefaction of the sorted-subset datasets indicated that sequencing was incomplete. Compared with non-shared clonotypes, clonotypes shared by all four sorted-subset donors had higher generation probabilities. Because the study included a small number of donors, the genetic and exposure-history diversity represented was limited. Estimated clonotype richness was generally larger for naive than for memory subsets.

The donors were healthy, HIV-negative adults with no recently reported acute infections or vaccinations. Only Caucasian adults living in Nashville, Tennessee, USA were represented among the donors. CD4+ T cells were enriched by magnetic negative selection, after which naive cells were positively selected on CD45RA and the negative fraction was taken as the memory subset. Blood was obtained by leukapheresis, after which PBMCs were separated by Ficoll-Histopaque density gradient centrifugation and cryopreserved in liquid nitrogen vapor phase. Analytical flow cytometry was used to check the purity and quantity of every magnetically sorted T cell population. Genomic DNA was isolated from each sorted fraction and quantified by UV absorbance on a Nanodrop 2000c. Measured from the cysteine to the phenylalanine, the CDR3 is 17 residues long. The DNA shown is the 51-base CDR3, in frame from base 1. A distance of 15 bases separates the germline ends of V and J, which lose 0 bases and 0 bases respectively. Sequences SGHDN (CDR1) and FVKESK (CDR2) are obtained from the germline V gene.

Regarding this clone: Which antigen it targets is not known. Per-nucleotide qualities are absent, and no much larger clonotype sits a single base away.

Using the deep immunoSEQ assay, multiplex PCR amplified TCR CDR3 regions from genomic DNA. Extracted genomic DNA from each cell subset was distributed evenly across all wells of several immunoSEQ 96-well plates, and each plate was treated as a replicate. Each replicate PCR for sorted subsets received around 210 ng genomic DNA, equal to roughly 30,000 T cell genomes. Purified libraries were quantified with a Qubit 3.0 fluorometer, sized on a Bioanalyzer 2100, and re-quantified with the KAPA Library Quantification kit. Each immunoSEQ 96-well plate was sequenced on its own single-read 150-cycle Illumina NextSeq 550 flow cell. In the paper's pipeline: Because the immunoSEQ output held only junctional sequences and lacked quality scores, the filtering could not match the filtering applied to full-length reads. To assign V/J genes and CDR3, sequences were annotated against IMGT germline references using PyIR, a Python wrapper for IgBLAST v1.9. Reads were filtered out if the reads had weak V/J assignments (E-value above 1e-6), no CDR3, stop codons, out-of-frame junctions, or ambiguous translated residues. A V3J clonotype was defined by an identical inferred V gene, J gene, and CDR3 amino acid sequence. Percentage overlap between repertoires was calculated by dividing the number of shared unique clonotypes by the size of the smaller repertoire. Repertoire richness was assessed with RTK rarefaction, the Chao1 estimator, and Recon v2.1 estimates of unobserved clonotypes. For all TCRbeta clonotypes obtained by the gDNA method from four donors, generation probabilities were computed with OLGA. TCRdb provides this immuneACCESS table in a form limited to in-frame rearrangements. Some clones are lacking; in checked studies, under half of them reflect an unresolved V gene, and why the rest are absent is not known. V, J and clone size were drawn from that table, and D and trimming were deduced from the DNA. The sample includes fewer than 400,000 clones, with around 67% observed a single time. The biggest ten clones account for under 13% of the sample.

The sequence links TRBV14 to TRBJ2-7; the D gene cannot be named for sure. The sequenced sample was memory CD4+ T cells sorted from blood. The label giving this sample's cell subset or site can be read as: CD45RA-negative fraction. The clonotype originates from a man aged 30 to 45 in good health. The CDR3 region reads CASSQDSRRGSSYEQYF. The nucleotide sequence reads TGTGCCAGCAGCCAAGATTCGAGAAGAGGTAGCTCCTACGAGCAGTACTTC.